The 20 T cell receptor beta chains presented below share a single source sample, sequenced in a study of cytomegalovirus exposure and HLA in healthy donors. PCR amplification relied on 60 Vbeta primers (plus 13 Jbeta primers). Some clones are missing from TCRdb's copy, which holds only in-frame ones; the method was immunoSEQ multiplex PCR. The repertoire holds 49,000 or so clones, with approximately 85% as singletons. Sequenced: PBMCs. Source of these receptors: a boy younger than 18 in good health and CMV-seropositive.

V gene TRBV2 combines with J gene TRBJ2-7, with 9 bases identical to TRBD1. Looked up from germline, CDR1 is SNHLY and CDR2 is FYNNEI. The CDR3 has 20 residues. The J segment lost 4 bases and the V segment lost 5 bases, leaving 24 bases of the junction unmatched. In DNA, the CDR3 is TGTGCCAGCAGTCCGAAAGGGACAGGGCAGGGCTATGGGCTATATTACGAGCAGTACTTC. Its protein product is CASSPKGTGQGYGLYYEQYF.

This chain connects TRBV5-6 to TRBJ2-5, with 9 positions matching TRBD1. The CDR3 covers 15 residues. V lost 4 bases and J lost 5; bases outside the gene matches: 9. Germline V gives CDR1 SGHDT, CDR2 YYEEEE. As DNA, the CDR3 is TGTGCCAGCAGCCTAAGGGGGGACAGGGAGGAGACCCAGTACTTC. This sequence encodes CASSLRGDREETQYF. The full variable domain, in which reference TRBV5-6 and TRBJ2-5 provide the parts outside the CDR3, is DAGVTQSPTHLIKTRGQQVTLRCSPKSGHDTVSWYQQALGQGPQFIFQYYEEEERQRGNFPDRFSGHQFPNYSSELNVNALLLGDSALYLCASSLRGDREETQYFGPGTRLLVL.

The chain combines TRBV7-6 with TRBJ2-1, with D perhaps matching TRBD1 (5 bases). Trimming shortened V by 4 bases and J by 10 bases, and 11 bases separated the two germline ends. The germline gives CDR1 SGHVS, CDR2 FNYEAQ. This CDR3 has 12 amino acids. The CDR3 spells CASSSTGLEQFF. The CDR3 DNA follows: TGTGCCAGCAGCTCAACAGGCCTAGAGCAGTTCTTC.

Comment on this clone: The junction and the germline gene differ at one end; a read error may be behind it. The chain links TRBV7-9 to TRBJ2-3, with 8 bases that match TRBD2. The germline gives CDR1 SEHNR, CDR2 FQNEAQ (reference sequence). The CDR3 spans 14 residues. The CDR3 DNA reads as TGTTCCAGCAGCTCCGTGGCGGGGGGAGATACGCAGTATTTT. This translates into CSSSSVAGGDTQYF. The full variable domain, in which reference TRBV7-9 and TRBJ2-3 provide the parts outside the CDR3, is DTGVSQNPRHKITKRGQNVTFRCDPISEHNRLYWYRQTLGQGPEFLTYFQNEAQLEKSRLLSDRFSAERPKGSFSTLEIQRTEQGDSAMYLCSSSSVAGGDTQYFGPGTRLTVL.

This clone appeared a few times. This sequence joins TRBV7-9 and TRBJ2-5, with a weak D call TRBD1 (5 bases). The CDR3 loop spans 13 amino acids. V was clipped by 5 bases and J by 5 bases, with 12 bases between them. Germline assignment: CDR1 SEHNR and CDR2 FQNEAQ (reference sequence). The CDR3 spells CASSRTLLETQYF. In DNA, the CDR3 is TGTGCCAGCAGCCGGACACTGCTGGAGACCCAGTACTTC.

This rearrangement joins TRBV9 to TRBJ2-1, with D possibly TRBD1 on 5 matching bases. The CDR3 length is 15 residues. Germline CDR1 SGDLS, CDR2 YYNGEE. V dropped 4 bases and J dropped 8 bases, with 19 bases sitting between them. The CDR3, as DNA: TGTGCCAGCAGCCCCAGGGTATCTAAAGGGTATGAGCAGTTCTTC. It specifies CASSPRVSKGYEQFF.

This chain links TRBV19 with TRBJ2-3; no definite D call. Deletions cut 5 bases from V and 6 bases from J, with 9 bases between. The CDR3 contains 12 residues. The germline gives CDR1 LNHDA, CDR2 SQIVND (reference sequence). CDR3 residues: CASSYLMDTQYF. The CDR3 coding sequence is TGTGCCAGTAGTTATCTTATGGATACGCAGTATTTT.

The V gene is TRBV27, the J gene TRBJ2-5; 15 bases match TRBD2. Germline assignment: CDR1 MNHEY and CDR2 SMNVEV (reference sequence). This CDR3 contains 16 residues. Trimming cost V 6 bases and J 5 bases; bases outside gene matches: 7. CDR3: CASRRTSGGDWETQYF. DNA of the CDR3: TGTGCCAGCAGACGGACTAGCGGGGGGGACTGGGAGACCCAGTACTTC.

This clone is a singleton in its sample. The chain joins TRBV7-2 to TRBJ1-1; D is unresolved. Germline CDR1 is SGHTA and CDR2 is FQGNSA. The length of the CDR3 is 15 residues. V lost 1 base, J lost 0 bases, and 9 bases lay in between. The CDR3 region has the DNA TGTGCCAGCAGCTTAGATCGTTACATGAACACTGAAGCTTTCTTT. Protein: CASSLDRYMNTEAFF.

The CDR3 DNA reads TGTGCCAGCGGCAAATCAAGGGGAACGCCCTTAACCACTGAAGCTTTCTTT. Amino acid sequence: CASGKSRGTPLTTEAFF. This chain joins TRBV7-2 and TRBJ1-1; weak D call: TRBD1 (5 bases). The germline V gene has CDR1 SGHTA and CDR2 FQGNSA. With 8 bases removed from V and 4 bases from J, the gap between germline ends came to 26 bases. This CDR3 is built from 17 residues.

This clone came up once. V is TRBV5-1 and J is TRBJ1-1, with 8 positions matching TRBD1. Per the germline V gene, CDR1 is SGHRS and CDR2 is YFSETQ. This CDR3 is built from 13 residues. V gave up 3 bases and J gave up 10 bases; unmatched junction bases: 8. Here the CDR3 DNA reads TGCGCCAGCAGCTGGGGGACAGGTTGGGCAGCTTTCTTT. This codes for CASSWGTGWAAFF.

This chain connects TRBV7-3 to TRBJ2-3; D is possibly TRBD2 (6 bases). CDR1 is SGHTA, CDR2 FQGTGA, per germline. Trimming removed 3 bases from V and 2 bases from J, with 15 bases in between. The CDR3 consists of 16 residues. CDR3 amino acids: CASSLIGGLITDTQYF. For the CDR3, the DNA is TGTGCCAGCAGCTTGATTGGGGGACTGATCACAGATACGCAGTATTTT.

The chain carries TRBV20-1 and TRBJ2-1; D gene unclear. The CDR3 runs 11 residues. The germline V gene encodes CDR1 DFQATT and CDR2 SNEGSKA (reference sequence). Between the trimmed V and J ends, which lost 6 bases and 12 bases, there was a span of 15 bases. The CDR3, as DNA: TGCAGTGCCCCGCGAGCTAGTTGGCAGTTCTTC. Translated, it gives CSAPRASWQFF.

This chain connects TRBV7-3 to TRBJ2-7, with 8 bases lining up with TRBD2. The CDR3 length is 14 residues. Per the germline V gene, CDR1 is SGHTA and CDR2 is FQGTGA. The V and J ends lost 5 bases and 6 bases, in that order; junction bases with no gene match: 9. CDR3 sequence reads: CASSLGRGAGEQYF. DNA of the CDR3: TGTGCCAGCAGCCTCGGGCGGGGGGCCGGCGAGCAGTACTTC.

The chain is built from TRBV6-1 and TRBJ2-1, with D tentatively TRBD1 (5 bases). With 6 bases removed from V and 10 bases from J, the gap between germline ends came to 16 bases. The CDR3 runs 13 residues. The germline CDR1 and CDR2 sequences are MNHNS and SASEGT. CDR3 coding DNA: TGTGCCAGCAGCAGACAGTATTTCTGGGAGCAGTTCTTC. Protein: CASSRQYFWEQFF.

This clone was found a few times. The genes are TRBV5-1 and TRBJ1-1; no firm D call. V lost 0 bases to trimming and J lost 6 bases, with 15 bases between them. Per germline, CDR1 SGHRS and CDR2 YFSETQ. CDR3 length: 15 amino acids. CDR3 residues: CASSLGARSAAEAFF. The CDR3 DNA sequence: TGCGCCAGCAGCTTGGGCGCTCGTTCGGCGGCTGAAGCTTTCTTT.

This chain joins TRBV25-1 and TRBJ2-3; 7 nucleotides match TRBD1. Per germline, CDR1 MGHDK and CDR2 SYGVNS. The CDR3 contains 14 residues. Trimming cost V 6 bases and J 2 bases; bases outside gene matches: 5. CDR3 protein: CASSRDRATDTQYF. In DNA, the CDR3 is TGTGCCAGCAGCCGGGACAGAGCCACAGATACGCAGTATTTT.

Here the CDR3 DNA reads TGTGCCAGCAGCACCCTGACAGGGTTGTTAGCTAACTATGGCTACACCTTC. It yields the protein CASSTLTGLLANYGYTF. The rearrangement links TRBV5-5 to TRBJ1-2; 7 bases agree with TRBD1. Trimming removed 4 bases from V and 0 bases from J; junction bases left unmatched: 12. Germline assignment: CDR1 SGHKS and CDR2 YYEKEE (reference sequence). The CDR3 runs 17 residues.

CDR3 coding DNA: TGTGCCAGCAGCTTAGTGGTAGGGGTCAATCAGCCCCAGCATTTT. Amino acids: CASSLVVGVNQPQHF. The V call is TRBV7-8, the J call TRBJ1-5, with D possibly TRBD1 on 5 matching bases. V lost 1 base to trimming and J lost 3 bases, with 10 bases between them. The CDR3 runs to 15 residues. Germline V gene data show CDR1 as SGHVS and CDR2 as FQNEAQ.

CDR3 DNA sequence: TGTGCCAGCCCCTCCTATTACGAGCAGTACTTC. Amino acids: CASPSYYEQYF. The chain carries TRBV6-1 and TRBJ2-7; no firm D call. Trimming shortened V by 8 bases and J by 4 bases, and 9 bases separated the two germline ends. This CDR3 is 11 amino acids long. The germline gives CDR1 MNHNS, CDR2 SASEGT.